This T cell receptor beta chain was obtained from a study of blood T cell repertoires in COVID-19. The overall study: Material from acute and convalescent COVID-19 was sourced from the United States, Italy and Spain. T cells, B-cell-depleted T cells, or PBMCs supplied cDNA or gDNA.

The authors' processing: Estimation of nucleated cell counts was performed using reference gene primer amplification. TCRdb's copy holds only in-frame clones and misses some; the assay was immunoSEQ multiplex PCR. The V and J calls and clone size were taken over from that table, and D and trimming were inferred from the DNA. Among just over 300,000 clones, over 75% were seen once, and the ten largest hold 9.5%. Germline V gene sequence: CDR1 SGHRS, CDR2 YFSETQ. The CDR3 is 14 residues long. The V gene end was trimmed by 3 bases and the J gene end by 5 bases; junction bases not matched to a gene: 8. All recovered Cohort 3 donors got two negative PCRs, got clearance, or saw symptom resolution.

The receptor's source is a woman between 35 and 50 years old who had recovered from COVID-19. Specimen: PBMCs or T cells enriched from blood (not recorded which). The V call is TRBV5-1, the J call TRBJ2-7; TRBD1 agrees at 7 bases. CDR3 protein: CASSSQQGLDEQYF. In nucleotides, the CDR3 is TGCGCCAGCAGCTCCCAACAGGGGTTGGACGAGCAGTACTTC.